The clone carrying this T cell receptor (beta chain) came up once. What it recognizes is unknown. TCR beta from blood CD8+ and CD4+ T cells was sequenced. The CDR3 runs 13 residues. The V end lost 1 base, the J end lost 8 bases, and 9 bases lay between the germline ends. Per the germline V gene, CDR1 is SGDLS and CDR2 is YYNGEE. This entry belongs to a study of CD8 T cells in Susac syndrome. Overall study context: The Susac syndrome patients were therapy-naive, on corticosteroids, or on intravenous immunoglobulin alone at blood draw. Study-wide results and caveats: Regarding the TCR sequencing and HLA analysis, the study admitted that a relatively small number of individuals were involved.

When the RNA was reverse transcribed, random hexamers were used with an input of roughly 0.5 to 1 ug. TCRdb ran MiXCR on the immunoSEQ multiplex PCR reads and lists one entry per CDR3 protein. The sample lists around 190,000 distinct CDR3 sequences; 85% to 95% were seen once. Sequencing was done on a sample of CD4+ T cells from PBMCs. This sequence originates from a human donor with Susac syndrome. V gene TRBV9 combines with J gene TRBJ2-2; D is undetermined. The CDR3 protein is CASSVFVKGELFF. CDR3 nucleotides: TGTGCCAGCAGCGTATTCGTTAAAGGGGAGCTGTTTTTT.